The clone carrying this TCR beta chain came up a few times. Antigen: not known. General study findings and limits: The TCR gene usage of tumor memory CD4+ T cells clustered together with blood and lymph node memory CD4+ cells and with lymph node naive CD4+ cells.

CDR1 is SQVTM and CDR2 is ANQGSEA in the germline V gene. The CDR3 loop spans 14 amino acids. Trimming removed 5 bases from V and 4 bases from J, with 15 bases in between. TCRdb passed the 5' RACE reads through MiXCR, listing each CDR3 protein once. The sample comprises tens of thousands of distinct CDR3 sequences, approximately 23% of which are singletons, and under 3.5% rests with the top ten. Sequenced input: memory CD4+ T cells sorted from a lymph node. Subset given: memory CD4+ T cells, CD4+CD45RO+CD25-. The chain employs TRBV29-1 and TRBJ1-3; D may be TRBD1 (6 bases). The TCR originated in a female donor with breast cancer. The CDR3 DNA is TGCAGCGTTAGAAGGGGGATAGGCGGAAACACCATATATTTT. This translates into CSVRRGIGGNTIYF. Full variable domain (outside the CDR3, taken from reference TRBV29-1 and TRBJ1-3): SAVISQKPSRDICQRGTSLTIQCQVDSQVTMMFWYRQQPGQSLTLIATANQGSEATYESGFVIDKFPISRPNLTFSTLTVSNMSPEDSSIYLCSVRRGIGGNTIYFGEGSWLTVV.